This entry features one T cell receptor (beta chain) sequence. Sequencing used immunoSEQ multiplex PCR; TCRdb keeps in-frame clones, though not all of them. This sample yields 350,000 to 450,000 clones, of which 85% are seen a single time; 3.5% to 4% belongs to the top ten. The data were obtained in a study of blood T cell repertoires in COVID-19. The sequencing sample was made of peripheral blood. The receptor was derived from a woman aged 18-29 years with acute or convalescent COVID-19.

DNA of the CDR3: TGTGCCAGCAGCGCCAGGAGGCAGGGGGGCCATCACAGCGAGACTGGAAACACCATATATTTT. It is translated as CASSARRQGGHHSETGNTIYF. This chain links TRBV9 with TRBJ1-3, with 7 bases that match TRBD1. Trimming at V came to 3 bases and at J to 2 bases, leaving 23 bases not matched to a gene. Germline CDR1 is SGDLS and CDR2 is YYNGEE. The CDR3 totals 21 residues.